This entry lists 19 T cell receptor beta chains sequenced from one sample in a study of identical twins. TCRdb re-called the 5' RACE reads with MiXCR, one entry per CDR3 protein. The sample has 450,000 or so distinct CDR3 sequences, 13% to 15% seen once. This same sample was also taken into another study, of yellow fever vaccine responses in identical twins.

Sequencing was performed on CD4+ T cells sorted from blood. The receptor set was obtained from a young woman in good health.

This clonotype turned up a few times. V is TRBV14 and J is TRBJ2-1; a possible D gene is TRBD2 (6 bases). The CDR3 covers 17 residues. Trimming removed 3 bases at V and 5 bases at J, with 20 bases between. Germline V gives CDR1 SGHDN, CDR2 FVKESK. In DNA form, the CDR3 reads TGTGCCAGCAGCCACACCCCAGCGGGCCTTTTAGACAATGAGCAGTTCTTC. It is translated as CASSHTPAGLLDNEQFF.

This chain uses TRBV5-6 with TRBJ2-7; 10 bases are shared with TRBD1. This CDR3 spans 15 amino acids. J was trimmed by 5 bases and V by 0 bases; bases with no gene match: 5. Germline lookup yields CDR1 SGHDT and CDR2 YYEEEE. CDR3 in DNA: TGTGCCAGCAGCTTGGCCGGACAGGGGGGGCACGAGCAGTACTTC. It codes for CASSLAGQGGHEQYF.

The chain is built from TRBV7-9 and TRBJ2-3; 7 nucleotides agree with TRBD2. This CDR3 is built from 15 residues. Per the germline V gene, CDR1 is SEHNR and CDR2 is FQNEAQ (reference sequence). V was clipped by 6 bases and J by 5 bases; unmatched bases: 11. The CDR3 DNA reads TGTGCCAGCAGATACACTAGCGTGGAGAAAGATACGCAGTATTTT. As protein: CASRYTSVEKDTQYF.

J is TRBJ2-1 and V is TRBV4-3; 7 bases agree with TRBD2. The germline CDR1 and CDR2 sequences are LGHNA and YSLEER. The CDR3 length is 13 residues. Unmatched junction bases numbered 3, after V lost 0 bases and J lost 10 bases. The CDR3 reads CASSQETSREQFF. As DNA, the CDR3 is TGCGCCAGCAGCCAAGAGACTAGCCGGGAGCAGTTCTTC.

The chain uses TRBV5-5 and TRBJ2-5, with D perhaps matching TRBD1 or TRBD2 (6 bases each). CDR3 size: 15 residues. The ends were cut back, 2 bases at V and 4 bases at J, with 15 bases in the middle. Germline values: CDR1 SGHKS, CDR2 YYEKEE (reference sequence). The CDR3, as DNA: TGTGCCAGCAGCTTCATTTTCGGGGGCTTAGAGACCCAGTACTTC. Translated, it gives CASSFIFGGLETQYF.

This rearrangement joins TRBV6-6 to TRBJ2-1; 7 nucleotides line up with TRBD1. The V and J ends lost 2 bases and 7 bases, in that order; junction bases with no gene match: 2. The CDR3 covers 13 residues. Germline CDR1 is MNHNY and CDR2 is SVGAGI (reference sequence). The CDR3 here is CASSYRGQNEQFF. The CDR3, as DNA: TGTGCCAGCAGTTACAGGGGGCAGAATGAGCAGTTCTTC.

The chain links TRBV29-1 to TRBJ2-3; 7 nucleotides align to TRBD1. CDR3 length equals 13 residues. V shed 6 bases, J shed 3 bases, and the junction held 6 bases outside the gene matches. CDR1 is SQVTM, CDR2 ANQGSEA, per germline. CDR3 protein: CSVPDRSTDTQYF. In DNA form, the CDR3 reads TGCAGCGTACCGGACAGGTCTACAGATACGCAGTATTTT.

This clonotype has more than one count but fewer than ten. V usage is TRBV20-1 and J usage is TRBJ2-1; 9 nucleotides match TRBD2. From germline, CDR1 is DFQATT and CDR2 SNEGSKA (reference sequence). The CDR3 extends over 17 amino acids. The V and J ends lost 0 bases and 8 bases, in that order; junction bases with no gene match: 14. The CDR3 sequence is CSARDPSASGKVDEQFF. The CDR3 DNA sequence: TGCAGTGCTAGAGATCCCTCGGCTAGCGGGAAGGTAGATGAGCAGTTCTTC.

This clonotype was counted many times. This chain uses TRBV29-1 with TRBJ2-5; D is unresolved. Germline CDR1 is SQVTM and CDR2 is ANQGSEA. Trimming left V 1 base short and J 0 bases short, with 3 bases between. This CDR3 comprises 12 residues. The CDR3 region is CSVEGYQETQYF. DNA for the CDR3: TGCAGCGTTGAAGGCTACCAAGAGACCCAGTACTTC.

This clonotype was seen more than once but under ten times. The rearrangement joins TRBV2 to TRBJ2-4, with a weak D call TRBD1 (6 bases). The CDR3 loop spans 16 amino acids. Germline V lookup: CDR1 SNHLY, CDR2 FYNNEI. The germline V and J ends were trimmed by 2 bases and 7 bases, with 18 bases remaining between them. DNA of the CDR3: TGTGCCAGCAGTGAACGTGGGCTCACCCAGGGGAACATTCAGTACTTC. The encoded protein is CASSERGLTQGNIQYF. The full variable domain, rest sourced from reference TRBV2 and TRBJ2-4, is EPEVTQTPSHQVTQMGQEVILRCVPISNHLYFYWYRQILGQKVEFLVSFYNNEISEKSEIFDDQFSVERPDGSNFTLKIRSTKLEDSAMYFCASSERGLTQGNIQYFGAGTRLSVL.

This clonotype has a handful of counts. The V gene is TRBV3-1, the J gene TRBJ2-3; TRBD2 matches at 11 bases. This CDR3 contains 15 residues. The germline V gene encodes CDR1 LGHDT and CDR2 YNNKEL (reference sequence). Germline trimming cut 5 bases from V and 4 bases from J; bases unmatched to any gene: 5. Here the CDR3 DNA reads TGTGCCAGCAGCTCGACTAGCGGGACTGCAGATACGCAGTATTTT. This translates into CASSSTSGTADTQYF.

This clonotype was recorded many times. This chain links TRBV29-1 with TRBJ2-1; D might be TRBD1 (7 bases). Germline values: CDR1 SQVTM, CDR2 ANQGSEA. Trimming took off 5 bases at V and 0 bases at J, with 14 bases between the two ends. The CDR3 consists of 15 residues. In nucleotides, the CDR3 is TGCAGCGTTCTAGTCCAGGGGGGCTCCTACAATGAGCAGTTCTTC. Its protein product is CSVLVQGGSYNEQFF.

The V gene is TRBV7-9, the J gene TRBJ2-1; 10 bases align to TRBD1. V was clipped by 6 bases and J by 7 bases; unmatched bases: 15. The CDR3 extends over 17 amino acids. The germline V gene has CDR1 SEHNR and CDR2 FQNEAQ (reference sequence). The CDR3 DNA is TGTGCCAGCAGAGATTCCCGGGACAGGGGATTTGGGAATGAGCAGTTCTTC. It translates to CASRDSRDRGFGNEQFF.

J is TRBJ2-1 and V is TRBV18; D may be TRBD1 (5 bases). Germline V gene data show CDR1 as KGHSH and CDR2 as LQKENI. Between the trimmed V and J ends, which lost 3 bases and 15 bases, there was a span of 27 bases. The CDR3 has 16 residues. In nucleotides, the CDR3 is TGTGCCAGCTCACCGTTTAGGGGTCTCCCCATCCGGCCCCTGTTCTTC. Its protein is CASSPFRGLPIRPLFF.

V usage is TRBV7-8 and J usage is TRBJ2-5; 7 bases are shared with TRBD1. With 1 base clipped from V and 3 bases from J, the junction kept 5 bases outside the gene matches. This CDR3 is 15 amino acids long. Germline CDR1 is SGHVS and CDR2 is FQNEAQ. The CDR3 sequence: CASSLVVGGEETQYF. The CDR3 coding sequence is TGTGCCAGCAGCTTAGTAGTAGGGGGCGAAGAGACCCAGTACTTC. Using reference TRBV7-8 and TRBJ2-5 for the parts outside the CDR3, the full variable domain is GAGVSQSPRYKVAKRGQDVALRCDPISGHVSLFWYQQALGQGPEFLTYFQNEAQLDKSGLPSDRFFAERPEGSVSTLKIQRTQQEDSAVYLCASSLVVGGEETQYFGPGTRLLVL.

The chain combines TRBV10-3 with TRBJ2-5, with 9 bases fitting TRBD1. Trimming at V came to 3 bases and at J to 5 bases, leaving 7 bases not matched to a gene. The CDR3 covers 15 residues. Per germline, CDR1 ENHRY and CDR2 SYGVKD. The CDR3 coding sequence is TGTGCCATCAGTGACAATACAGGGGGCGGGGAGACCCAGTACTTC. Protein sequence: CAISDNTGGGETQYF.

The chain links TRBV15 to TRBJ1-4, with D unclear. The germline V and J ends were trimmed by 0 bases and 8 bases, with 13 bases remaining between them. Germline-derived CDR1 and CDR2 are LNHNV and YYDKDF (reference sequence). The length of the CDR3 is 15 residues. CDR3 DNA: TGTGCCACCAGCAGAGATGACGGAAGAAGGGAAAAACTGTTTTTT. Protein: CATSRDDGRREKLFF. Full variable domain (outside the CDR3, taken from reference TRBV15 and TRBJ1-4): DAMVIQNPRYQVTQFGKPVTLSCSQTLNHNVMYWYQQKSSQAPKLLFHYYDKDFNNEADTPDNFQSRRPNTSFCFLDIRSPGLGDTAMYLCATSRDDGRREKLFFGSGTQLSVL.

A few counts support this clonotype. The chain links TRBV5-1 to TRBJ2-7; 11 bases are shared with TRBD1. Germline CDR1 reads SGHRS; CDR2 reads YFSETQ. With 4 bases clipped from V and 7 bases from J, the junction kept 7 bases outside the gene matches. CDR3 length: 14 residues. The CDR3 DNA sequence: TGCGCCAGCAGCCGGGACAGGGGGAGAACTGAGCAGTACTTC. It encodes CASSRDRGRTEQYF.

This chain links TRBV6-1 with TRBJ2-7, with TRBD1 matching 8 bases. Losses at the gene ends were 6 bases for V and 4 bases for J; bases not matched to a gene: 5. Germline lookup yields CDR1 MNHNS and CDR2 SASEGT. This CDR3 is 13 amino acids long. For the CDR3, the DNA is TGTGCCAGCAGGGCTGACAGGGGATACGAGCAGTACTTC. Protein: CASRADRGYEQYF.